The present T cell receptor (beta chain) was sequenced within a study of radiotherapy plus CTLA-4 blockade in lung cancer. Study details: Of all patients, approximately 17% responded objectively and 31% showed disease control.

Method: immunoSEQ multiplex PCR; TCRdb's copy keeps in-frame clones and lacks some. This sample has 90,000 or so clones, with about four fifths found just once. A word on this clone: What it binds is not known.

The study, taken as a whole, reports: After treatment with radiotherapy plus ipilimumab, TCR clones that came from the tumor expanded in blood. The authors reported that early blood T cell clone dynamics, with interferon-beta, best predicted response.

The CDR3 has 16 residues. Per the germline V gene, CDR1 is LNHDA and CDR2 is SQIVND (reference sequence). V lost 3 bases and J lost 2; bases outside the gene matches: 6. The sample here was peripheral blood, taken from a patient treated with radiotherapy plus ipilimumab. This clonotype was obtained from a human donor with non-small cell lung cancer who had stable disease on radiotherapy plus ipilimumab. The rearrangement joins TRBV19 to TRBJ2-3, with 9 positions matching TRBD1. The CDR3 spells CASSILGTGNTDTQYF. In nucleotides, the CDR3 is TGTGCCAGTAGTATTTTGGGGACAGGGAACACAGATACGCAGTATTTT.